This record concerns one T cell receptor beta chain sequence. The data stem from a study of technical replicates of blood from a few donors. Clones were sequenced by immunoSEQ multiplex PCR, and TCRdb holds only the in-frame ones, with some missing. This sample has over 55,000 clones, with about nine tenths found just once. Germline assignment: CDR1 SGHTA and CDR2 FQGNSA. Trimming cost V 3 bases and J 4 bases, with 15 bases left between them. This CDR3 region has 15 residues. The receptor's source is a human donor in good health. Some clones in this sample may be carry-over from other donors' samples. The sequenced material came from PBMCs. This chain links TRBV7-2 with TRBJ1-2; weak D call: TRBD1 (5 bases). The CDR3 spells CASSFSPGSLYGYTF. The DNA for the CDR3 is TGTGCCAGCAGCTTCAGTCCAGGGTCCCTCTATGGCTACACCTTC.